The next 4 T cell receptor beta chains were all read from a single sample in a study of blood T cell repertoires in COVID-19. This table comes from immunoSEQ multiplex PCR, and its TCRdb copy is limited to in-frame clones, with some not included. The sample has some 410,000 clones; approximately 88% are singletons. Sequencing was done on a sample of PBMCs or T cells enriched from blood (not recorded which). These receptors all stem from a woman in her 30s with acute COVID-19.

The V and J genes are TRBV30 and TRBJ1-2, with unresolved D. Trimming stripped 0 bases from V and 8 bases from J, with 13 bases between. Germline CDR1 is GTSNPN and CDR2 is SVGIG (reference sequence). The CDR3 is made up of 13 amino acids. The CDR3 loop reads CAWSVLGSRGYTF. DNA of the CDR3: TGTGCCTGGAGTGTATTAGGGAGCCGCGGCTACACCTTC.

The chain carries TRBV29-1 and TRBJ2-3, with 8 bases identical to TRBD1. The trim removed 8 bases at V and 5 bases at J, leaving 6 bases unmatched. The CDR3 totals 12 residues. In germline, CDR1 is SQVTM, CDR2 ANQGSEA. CDR3 DNA: TGCAGCACAGGGGGTTTTGGAGATACGCAGTATTTT. It is translated as CSTGGFGDTQYF.

This clone has a single count. This chain connects TRBV3-1 (or the pseudogene TRBV3-2) to TRBJ1-1; D gene unclear. Germline loops: CDR1 LGHDT, CDR2 YNNKEL (reference sequence). Trimming shortened V by 2 bases and J by 1 base, and 11 bases separated the two germline ends. This CDR3 has 15 residues. The CDR3 sequence: CASSQFQRENTEAFF. In DNA, the CDR3 is TGTGCCAGCAGCCAATTCCAGAGGGAGAACACTGAAGCTTTCTTT.

The V and J genes are TRBV7-2 and TRBJ2-3; 8 bases fit TRBD2. CDR1 is SGHTA, CDR2 FQGNSA, per germline. J was trimmed by 14 bases and V by 1 base; bases with no gene match: 2. The CDR3 has 11 amino acids. The CDR3 sequence: CASSLDGGAYF. For the CDR3, the DNA is TGTGCCAGCAGCTTAGACGGGGGGGCGTATTTT.